This T cell receptor beta chain is from a study of Graves' ophthalmopathy and Graves' hyperthyroidism. Whole-study context: Hyperthyroidism qualified as stable when ophthalmopathy did not develop within 18 months of follow-up.

Study-level results: Blood was where most expanded thyroid clonotypes above 0.001 frequency also turned up.

Hyperthyroidism patients were newly diagnosed, under 2 months' duration, aged 18 to 65. The diagnosis combined clinical symptoms, thyroxine, TRAb, thyroid ultrasound and orbital computed tomography scans. For repertoire sequencing, the TCR beta CDR3 regions were amplified from RNA transcripts. After a first-round RT-PCR with HTBI primers, a second-round multiplex PCR was run. TCRdb independently ran MiXCR on the multiplex PCR reads; one entry per CDR3 protein. The sample has about 600,000 distinct CDR3 sequences; just under 40% are singletons. This CDR3 region has 16 residues. Germline CDR1 and CDR2: WSHSY and SAAADI. V shed 1 base and J 4 bases; nucleotides not matched to a gene: 8. In regard to this clonotype: No antigen is known for it.

Material: peripheral blood or thyroid tissue (not recorded which). V and J are TRBV10-2 and TRBJ2-5; 8 bases agree with TRBD1. The TCR sequence derives from an adult man with Graves' hyperthyroidism. The DNA of the CDR3 is TGCGCCAGCAGTGAGTACAGGGGGGCCCGAGTAGAGACCCAGTACTTC. Its protein product is CASSEYRGARVETQYF.